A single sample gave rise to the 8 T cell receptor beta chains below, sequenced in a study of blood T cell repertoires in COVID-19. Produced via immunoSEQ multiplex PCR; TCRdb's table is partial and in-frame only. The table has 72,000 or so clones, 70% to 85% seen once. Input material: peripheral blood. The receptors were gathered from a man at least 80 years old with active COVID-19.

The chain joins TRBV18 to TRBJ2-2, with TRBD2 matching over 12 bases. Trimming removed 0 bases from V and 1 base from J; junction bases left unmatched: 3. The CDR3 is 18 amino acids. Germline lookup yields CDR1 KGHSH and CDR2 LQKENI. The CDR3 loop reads CASSPPGLAGKNTGELFF. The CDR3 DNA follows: TGTGCCAGCTCACCACCCGGACTAGCGGGGAAGAACACCGGGGAGCTGTTTTTT.

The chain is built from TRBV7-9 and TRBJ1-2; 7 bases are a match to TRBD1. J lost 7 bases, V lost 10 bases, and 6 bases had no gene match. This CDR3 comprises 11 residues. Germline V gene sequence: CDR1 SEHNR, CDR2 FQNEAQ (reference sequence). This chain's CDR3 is CATQGEVGYTF. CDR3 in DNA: TGTGCCACTCAGGGGGAGGTTGGCTACACCTTC.

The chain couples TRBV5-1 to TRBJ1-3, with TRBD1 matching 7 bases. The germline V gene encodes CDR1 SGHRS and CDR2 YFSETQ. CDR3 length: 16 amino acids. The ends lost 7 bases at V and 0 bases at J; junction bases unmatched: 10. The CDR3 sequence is CASAPDRQSSGNTIYF. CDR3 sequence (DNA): TGCGCCAGCGCCCCGGACAGGCAGAGCTCTGGAAACACCATATATTTT.

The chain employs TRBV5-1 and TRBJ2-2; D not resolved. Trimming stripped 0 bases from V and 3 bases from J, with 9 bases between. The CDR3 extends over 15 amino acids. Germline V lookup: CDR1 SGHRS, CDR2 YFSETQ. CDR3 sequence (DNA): TGCGCCAGCAGCTTGGCGGCCCAGGACACCGGGGAGCTGTTTTTT. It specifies CASSLAAQDTGELFF. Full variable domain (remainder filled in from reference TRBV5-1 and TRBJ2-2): KAGVTQTPRYLIKTRGQQVTLSCSPISGHRSVSWYQQTPGQGLQFLFEYFSETQRNKGNFPGRFSGRQFSNSRSEMNVSTLELGDSALYLCASSLAAQDTGELFFGEGSRLTVL.

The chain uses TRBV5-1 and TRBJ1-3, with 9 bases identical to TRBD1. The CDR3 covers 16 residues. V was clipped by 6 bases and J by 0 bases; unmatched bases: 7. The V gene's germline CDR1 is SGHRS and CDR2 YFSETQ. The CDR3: CASKRGTGNSGNTIYF. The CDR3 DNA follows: TGCGCCAGCAAAAGAGGGACAGGGAACTCTGGAAACACCATATATTTT.

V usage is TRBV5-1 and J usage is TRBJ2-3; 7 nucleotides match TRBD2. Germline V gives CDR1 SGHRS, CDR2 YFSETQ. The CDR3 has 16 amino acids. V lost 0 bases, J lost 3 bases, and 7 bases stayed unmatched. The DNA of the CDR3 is TGCGCCAGCAGCTTGGGGCTAGCGGATGGGACAGATACGCAGTATTTT. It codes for CASSLGLADGTDTQYF.

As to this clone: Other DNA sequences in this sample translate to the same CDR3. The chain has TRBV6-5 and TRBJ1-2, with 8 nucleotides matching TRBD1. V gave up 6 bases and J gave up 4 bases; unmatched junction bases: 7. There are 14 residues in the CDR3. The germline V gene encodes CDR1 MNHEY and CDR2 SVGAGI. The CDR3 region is CASRGQGAFYGYTF. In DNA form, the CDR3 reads TGTGCCAGCAGGGGTCAGGGGGCGTTCTATGGCTACACCTTC.

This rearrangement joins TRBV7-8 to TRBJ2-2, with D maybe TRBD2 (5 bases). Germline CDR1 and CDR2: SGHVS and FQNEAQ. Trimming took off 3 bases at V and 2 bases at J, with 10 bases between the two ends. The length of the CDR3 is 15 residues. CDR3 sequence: CASSFGGPNTGELFF. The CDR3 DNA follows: TGTGCCAGCAGCTTTGGAGGCCCAAACACCGGGGAGCTGTTTTTT.